This T cell receptor (beta chain) was profiled in a study of CD4 T cells in relation to SARS-CoV-2 and coronaviruses. On this clone itself: Its matching antigen is unknown.

CEF-cultured naive and memory CD4+ T cell DNA got survey-level sequencing. The data were produced by immunoSEQ multiplex PCR, yet TCRdb's version contains in-frame clones alone and is incomplete. The data contain around 30,000 clones, about four fifths of them singletons. Fewer than 130,000 naive or memory CD4+ cells were cultured with CEF peptides for approximately eleven days. General observations from the study: Compared with monoreactive clones, crossreactive clones showed significantly weaker SARS-CoV-2 expansion.

The CDR3 has 14 amino acids. The germline V gene encodes CDR1 SNHLY and CDR2 FYNNEI. Trimming pared 1 base from V and 1 base from J, leaving 6 bases between. This rearrangement joins TRBV2 to TRBJ2-3; TRBD1 might be the D (5 bases). The clonotype comes from an adult with COVID-19. Sequenced input: memory CD4+ T cells from PBMCs, cultured in vitro. CDR3 nucleotide sequence: TGTGCCAGCAGTGAAGTGGGGCGCACAGATACGCAGTATTTT. Protein sequence: CASSEVGRTDTQYF.